What follows are 4 T cell receptor beta chains derived from one specimen sequenced in a study of beta chain features in type 1 diabetes. The entirety of the isolated RNA underwent reverse transcription, so expressed TCRB transcripts were sequenced. Clones were sequenced by immunoSEQ multiplex PCR, and TCRdb holds only the in-frame ones, with some missing. The profile covers some 250,000 clones, with roughly 13% appearing a single time and roughly 0.019% taken by the ten largest. Points from the study as a whole: Shorter TCRB CDR3s, moderately but significantly so, were found in Type 1 diabetes patients in all four CD4+ subsets.

Their antigen targets remain unknown. What was sequenced was naive CD4+ T cells from blood. The receptors here all came from a man between 25 and 39 years old with type 1 diabetes.

This clone has more than one count but fewer than ten. The chain joins TRBV28 to TRBJ2-7, with TRBD1 matching 7 bases. Losses at the gene ends were 6 bases for V and 5 bases for J; bases not matched to a gene: 13. The CDR3 is 15 residues long. CDR1 and CDR2 (germline): MDHEN, SYDVKM. CDR3: CASSLRGGRVNEQYF. The DNA for the CDR3 is TGTGCCAGCAGCCTGAGAGGGGGCAGGGTCAACGAGCAGTACTTC.

In this sample, this clone turned up a few times. The chain links TRBV5-1 to TRBJ2-7; 9 bases are shared with TRBD1. CDR3 length: 15 amino acids. Germline trimming cut 4 bases from V and 2 bases from J; bases unmatched to any gene: 7. Germline lookup yields CDR1 SGHRS and CDR2 YFSETQ. The CDR3: CASSQATGGAYEQYF. CDR3 bases: TGCGCCAGCAGCCAAGCTACAGGGGGCGCCTACGAGCAGTACTTC.

The rearrangement links TRBV2 to TRBJ2-2, with TRBD1 matching over 9 bases. The germline V gene encodes CDR1 SNHLY and CDR2 FYNNEI. The CDR3 extends over 14 amino acids. V lost 7 bases and J lost 4; bases outside the gene matches: 4. This CDR3 reads CASTGTGRTGELFF. Here the CDR3 DNA reads TGTGCCAGCACTGGGACAGGGCGCACCGGGGAGCTGTTTTTT.

This clone was seen a handful of times. The chain carries TRBV12-5 and TRBJ2-7; TRBD1 aligns across 8 bases. The CDR3 extends over 15 amino acids. Germline V gives CDR1 LGHNT, CDR2 FRNRAP. V was pared by 1 base and J by 3 bases, with 5 bases of the junction left unmatched. CDR3 in amino acids: CASGLGTGTFYEQYF. The CDR3 DNA reads as TGTGCTAGTGGTTTGGGGACAGGGACGTTCTACGAGCAGTACTTC.